Following are 3 T cell receptor beta chains from one sample sequenced in a study of blood T cells in healthy people across ages. With a J-beta primer mix and a sample-barcoded 5' primer, a second PCR ran about 7 to 12 cycles. TCRdb reanalysed the 5' RACE reads using MiXCR and keeps one entry per CDR3 protein. The repertoire holds some 880,000 distinct CDR3 sequences, with under 40% as singletons. The sample was blood. The receptors stem from a man between 18 and 35 years old in good health.

This clonotype was observed a handful of times. The chain joins TRBV6-2 or TRBV6-3 to TRBJ2-7; D is perhaps TRBD1 (6 bases). The CDR3 runs 14 residues. Trimming removed 4 bases at V and 2 bases at J, with 12 bases between. Per the germline V gene, CDR1 is MNHEY and CDR2 is SVGEGT. CDR3 loop: CASSFRRGTYEQYF. The CDR3 nucleotides are TGTGCCAGCAGTTTTCGCAGGGGAACCTACGAGCAGTACTTC.

In this sample, this clonotype turned up a few times. The chain combines TRBV25-1 with TRBJ1-2, with TRBD1 as a possible D gene (5 bases). CDR1 MGHDK and CDR2 SYGVNS come from the germline V gene. This CDR3 spans 14 amino acids. V was trimmed by 1 base and J by 4 bases, leaving 10 bases between them. This CDR3 reads CASSESGVLYGYTF. The CDR3 DNA reads as TGTGCCAGCAGTGAATCGGGGGTACTCTATGGCTACACCTTC.

Points on this clonotype: One end of the junction does not line up with germline, which may come from a read error. The rearrangement links TRBV15 to TRBJ1-2; the D is unclear. The germline gives CDR1 LNHNV, CDR2 YYDKDF (reference sequence). The CDR3 length is 17 residues. This CDR3 reads CATGRGYSRAAKDGYTF. The CDR3 nucleotides are TGTGCCACCGGCAGAGGGTATAGTAGGGCAGCCAAGGATGGCTACACCTTC. Full variable domain (outside the CDR3, taken from reference TRBV15 and TRBJ1-2): DAMVIQNPRYQVTQFGKPVTLSCSQTLNHNVMYWYQQKSSQAPKLLFHYYDKDFNNEADTPDNFQSRRPNTSFCFLDIRSPGLGDTAMYLCATGRGYSRAAKDGYTFGSGTRLTVV.